Presented here are 8 T cell receptor beta chains from one specimen sequenced in a study of T cells in Graves' hyperthyroidism and ophthalmopathy. Amplified regions were TCR beta CDR3 sequences from RNA transcripts. Primed by the HTBI set, a first-round RT-PCR was run on the TCR CDR3. From the multiplex PCR reads, TCRdb called clonotypes with MiXCR, one entry per CDR3 protein. The sample consists of hundreds of thousands of distinct CDR3 sequences, 15% to 20% of them appearing once. The sequencing sample was made of blood. These receptors all come from a woman in her twenties or thirties with Graves' hyperthyroidism.

This clonotype was seen many times. This rearrangement joins TRBV6-1 to TRBJ1-2; D not certain. With 7 bases removed from V and 7 bases from J, the gap between germline ends came to 19 bases. CDR1 MNHNS and CDR2 SASEGT come from the germline V gene. This CDR3 is built from 14 residues. This chain's CDR3 is CASITKGRSAGYTF. CDR3 bases: TGTGCCAGCATCACGAAAGGGAGGTCGGCTGGCTACACCTTC.

This clonotype has just a few counts. The J gene is TRBJ2-7, the V gene TRBV4-1; TRBD1 matches at 8 bases. V lost 0 bases and J lost 0; bases outside the gene matches: 4. The CDR3 runs to 16 residues. Germline V lookup: CDR1 MGHRA, CDR2 YSYEKL. The CDR3 sequence: CASSQDTGGYSYEQYF. CDR3 nucleotide sequence: TGCGCCAGCAGCCAAGATACAGGGGGATACTCCTACGAGCAGTACTTC.

This clonotype was counted ten times or more. V is TRBV28 and J is TRBJ2-1; 10 bases fit TRBD2. The CDR3 covers 16 residues. CDR1 is MDHEN, CDR2 SYDVKM, per germline. V was clipped by 3 bases and J by 3 bases; unmatched bases: 5. The CDR3 DNA is TGTGCCAGCAGTTTTGCTAGCGGGAGCGGCTACAATGAGCAGTTCTTC. Protein product: CASSFASGSGYNEQFF.

This clonotype came up many times. The chain uses TRBV18 and TRBJ2-1, with TRBD2 matching 7 bases. Looked up from germline, CDR1 is KGHSH and CDR2 is LQKENI. The ends lost 3 bases at V and 7 bases at J; junction bases unmatched: 9. This CDR3 is 15 amino acids long. CDR3: CASSPGGSSGNEQFF. The CDR3 coding sequence is TGTGCCAGCTCACCCGGCGGGAGCTCGGGGAATGAGCAGTTCTTC.

On this clonotype itself: A much larger clone lies one base from this, so it may be a read error. CDR3 bases: TGTGCCAGCGCGGGCGGAGGCGACTACGAGCAGTTCTTC. This codes for CASAGGGDYEQFF. V is TRBV27 and J is TRBJ2-1; D might be TRBD2 (5 bases). Germline V gene data show CDR1 as MNHEY and CDR2 as SMNVEV (reference sequence). CDR3 length: 13 amino acids. V was shortened by 8 bases and J by 10 bases, with 18 bases between the two germline ends.

Only a few counts were recorded for this clonotype. The chain joins TRBV28 to TRBJ1-1, with a possible D match to TRBD1 (5 bases). V lost 3 bases to trimming and J lost 4 bases, with 12 bases between them. Germline CDR1 is MDHEN and CDR2 is SYDVKM. The CDR3 sequence is 14 residues long. Written as DNA, the CDR3 is TGTGCCAGCAGTTTCCGGGGCCGTGCCACTGAAGCTTTCTTT. Amino acid sequence: CASSFRGRATEAFF.

This clonotype was picked up many times. The V gene is TRBV24-1, the J gene TRBJ2-3; D remains unclear. The CDR3 runs 16 residues. Trimming shortened V by 0 bases and J by 0 bases, and 9 bases separated the two germline ends. Germline V gene data show CDR1 as KGHDR and CDR2 as SFDVKD. The CDR3 protein is CATSDLKFASTDTQYF. For the CDR3, the DNA is TGTGCCACCAGTGATTTGAAATTCGCTAGCACAGATACGCAGTATTTT.

This clonotype occurred many times. CDR3 loop: CASSFHLAGVPYNEQFF. The CDR3 DNA sequence: TGTGCCAGCAGCTTCCATTTAGCGGGAGTCCCCTACAATGAGCAGTTCTTC. The chain carries TRBV7-2 and TRBJ2-1; 9 nucleotides match TRBD2. J gave up 2 bases and V 3 bases, and 8 bases lay outside the gene matches. This CDR3 spans 17 amino acids. CDR1 is SGHTA, CDR2 FQGNSA, per germline.